Listed below are T cell receptor beta chains from one sample, sequenced in a study of cytomegalovirus exposure and HLA in healthy donors. Sequencing was performed with immunoSEQ multiplex PCR; in TCRdb, only in-frame clones are kept and a portion is missing. The sample lists 130,000 or so clones, roughly 82% occurring once. Sequencing was carried out using PBMCs. The receptors derive from a woman younger than 30 in good health and CMV-seropositive. Each CDR3 is given with its conserved first and last residue. The D gene is left open where the match is weak. Some rows have no size entry. The others give once, few or many, or a class for an expanded clone.

v_call	d_call	j_call	clone_size	cdr3_aa	cdr3_nt
TRBV7-9	TRBD1	TRBJ1-5	-	CASSLVGTGGEPQHF	TGTGCCAGCAGCTTAGTGGGGACAGGGGGCGAGCCCCAGCATTTT
TRBV2	-	TRBJ1-5	-	CASRGQGNQPQHF	TGTGCCAGCAGGGGACAAGGCAATCAGCCCCAGCATTTT
TRBV29-1	TRBD1	TRBJ1-3	-	CSVSTGVGNTIYF	TGCAGCGTTTCTACAGGGGTCGGAAACACCATATATTTT
TRBV19	TRBD2	TRBJ2-6	-	CASRTTGRWGSGANVLTF	TGTGCCAGTAGAACCACCGGGAGGTGGGGGTCTGGGGCCAACGTCCTGACTTTC
TRBV19	TRBD2	TRBJ2-5	-	CASSIGLAQETQYF	TGTGCCAGTAGTATAGGACTAGCGCAAGAGACCCAGTACTTC
TRBV5-1	TRBD1	TRBJ2-7	few	CASSSGQGAYEQYF	TGCGCCAGCAGCTCCGGACAGGGGGCATACGAGCAGTACTTC
TRBV20-1	-	TRBJ2-7	-	CSASLEYEQYF	TGCAGTGCTTCTTTGGAGTACGAGCAGTACTTC
TRBV5-4	TRBD1	TRBJ2-1	-	CASRNTGQGANEQFF	TGTGCCAGCAGAAATACGGGACAGGGTGCGAATGAGCAGTTCTTC
TRBV30	-	TRBJ1-6	-	CAWEMRGKNSPLHF	TGTGCCTGGGAGATGCGCGGGAAGAATTCACCCCTCCACTTT
TRBV2	TRBD2	TRBJ2-3	-	CASSVLAGGTDTQYF	TGTGCCAGCAGTGTGCTAGCGGGGGGCACAGATACGCAGTATTTT
TRBV7-7	TRBD1	TRBJ2-1	-	CASSLGARGLDEQFF	TGTGCTAGCAGCTTAGGTGCCAGGGGGCTGGATGAGCAGTTCTTC
TRBV18	TRBD1	TRBJ1-2	-	CASSLQGGSNYGYTF	TGTGCCAGCTCACTCCAGGGGGGTAGTAACTATGGCTACACCTTC
TRBV6-5	-	TRBJ2-5	-	CASSYAQGKGETQYF	TGTGCCAGCAGTTACGCGCAGGGGAAAGGGGAGACCCAGTACTTC
TRBV7-9	TRBD1	TRBJ1-2	-	CSSSLLTDREAYGYTF	TGTTCCAGCAGCTTACTGACGGACAGGGAGGCCTATGGCTACACCTTC
TRBV21-1	-	TRBJ1-3	-	CASSKGTPGQGVISGNTIYF	TGTGCCAGCAGCAAAGGTACCCCGGGACAGGGGGTTATCTCTGGAAACACCATATATTTT
TRBV27	-	TRBJ1-1	-	CASSLGGAVEAFF	TGTGCCAGCAGTTTAGGAGGGGCAGTTGAAGCTTTCTTT
TRBV7-9	-	TRBJ1-2	-	CASSLVFDTAQPYGYTF	TGTGCCAGCAGCTTAGTATTCGACACGGCACAACCTTATGGCTACACCTTC
TRBV30	-	TRBJ2-6	-	CAWKAGAHVLTF	TGTGCCTGGAAAGCTGGGGCCCACGTCCTGACTTTC
TRBV7-9	-	TRBJ2-7	-	CASSHNFLREYEQYF	TGTGCCAGCAGCCATAACTTTCTGCGGGAATACGAGCAGTACTTC
TRBV2	-	TRBJ1-4	-	CASRQILQGLGIEKLFF	TGTGCCAGCAGGCAAATACTCCAGGGGTTGGGTATTGAAAAACTGTTTTTT
TRBV5-1	-	TRBJ2-3	-	CASSLGQDTDTQYF	TGCGCCAGCAGCTTGGGACAAGACACAGATACGCAGTATTTT
TRBV29-1	-	TRBJ2-3	-	CSVDVSTDTQYF	TGCAGCGTTGATGTATCCACAGATACGCAGTATTTT
TRBV18	TRBD2	TRBJ2-7	once	CASSPSGGRYEQYF	TGTGCCAGCTCACCAAGCGGGGGCCGCTACGAGCAGTACTTC
TRBV6-6	TRBD1	TRBJ1-5	-	CASSQTGGRQPQHF	TGTGCCAGCAGCCAGACAGGGGGTCGCCAGCCCCAGCATTTT
TRBV7-7	-	TRBJ2-3	-	CASSLERTDTQYF	TGTGCCAGCAGCTTAGAGAGGACAGATACGCAGTATTTT
TRBV2	TRBD2	TRBJ2-7	-	CASGYSGGAYEQYF	TGTGCCAGCGGATATAGCGGGGGGGCTTACGAGCAGTACTTC
TRBV6-6	-	TRBJ1-5	once	CASSGTPDSNQPQHF	TGTGCCAGCAGTGGGACACCTGATAGCAATCAGCCCCAGCATTTT
TRBV29-1	-	TRBJ1-2	few	CSVAPQGGVFGYTF	TGCAGCGTTGCCCCCCAGGGAGGGGTCTTTGGCTACACCTTC